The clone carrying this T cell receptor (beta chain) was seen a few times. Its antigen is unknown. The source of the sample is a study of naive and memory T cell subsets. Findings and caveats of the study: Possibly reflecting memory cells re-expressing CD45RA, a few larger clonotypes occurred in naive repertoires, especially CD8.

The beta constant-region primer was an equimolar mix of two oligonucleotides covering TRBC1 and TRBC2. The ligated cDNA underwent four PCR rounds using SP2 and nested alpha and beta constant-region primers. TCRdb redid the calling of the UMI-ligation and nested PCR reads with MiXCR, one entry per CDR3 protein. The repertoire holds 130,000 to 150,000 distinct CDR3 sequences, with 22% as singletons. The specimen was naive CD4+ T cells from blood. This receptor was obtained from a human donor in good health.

The CDR3 sequence: CSARSGGSNYGYTF. The CDR3 nucleotides read TGCAGTGCTAGATCGGGCGGATCTAACTATGGCTACACCTTC. The rearrangement links TRBV20-1 to TRBJ1-2; no firm D call. V shed 2 bases and J shed 0 bases, with 10 bases lying between them. CDR1 and CDR2 (germline): DFQATT, SNEGSKA (reference sequence). The CDR3 is 14 amino acids.